These 18 T cell receptor beta chains were all obtained from the same sample, sequenced in a study of blood T cells in healthy people across ages. Together with a sample-barcoded 5' primer, a J-beta primer mix was included in a second PCR lasting roughly 6 to 12 cycles. TCRdb re-called the 5' RACE reads through MiXCR, storing one row per CDR3 protein. The sample has 1.5 million to 2 million distinct CDR3 sequences, over 25% seen once; the top ten hold 6.5% to 8.5%. The material sequenced was blood. Receptor source: a woman under 40 in good health.

This clonotype was seen only once. The V and J genes are TRBV7-6 and TRBJ1-1; D perhaps matches TRBD1 (6 bases). CDR3 length: 15 amino acids. Germline assignment: CDR1 SGHVS and CDR2 FNYEAQ. V was pared by 2 bases and J by 4 bases, with 14 bases between. The CDR3 region is CASSLSRGRGTEAFF. The CDR3 nucleotides read TGTGCCAGCAGCTTATCGCGGGGGCGCGGCACTGAAGCTTTCTTT.

The chain combines TRBV18 with TRBJ2-1; 9 bases map to TRBD2. Trimming at V came to 0 bases and at J to 9 bases, leaving 6 bases not matched to a gene. Germline-derived CDR1 and CDR2 are KGHSH and LQKENI. The CDR3 length is 15 residues. The CDR3 DNA follows: TGTGCCAGCTCACCACCGGGACTAGCCTTAGGTGAGCAGTTCTTC. It yields the protein CASSPPGLALGEQFF.

This chain connects TRBV12-3 or TRBV12-4 to TRBJ2-7; D not certain. The CDR3 runs 14 residues. V was trimmed by 3 bases and J by 1 base, leaving 10 bases between them. Written as DNA, the CDR3 is TGTGCCAGCAGTTTTGGAGCTCCTTCCTACGAGCAGTACTTC. It is translated as CASSFGAPSYEQYF.

The sample holds a few counts of this clonotype. CDR3 nucleotides: TGTGCCAGCAGTCGGGGACAGGGTGAAAAACTGTTTTTT. Translating it yields CASSRGQGEKLFF. V usage is TRBV7-9 and J usage is TRBJ1-4; TRBD1 aligns across 9 bases. Germline V gene lookup returns CDR1 SEHNR and CDR2 FQNEAQ (reference sequence). V dropped 6 bases and J dropped 7; count of bases not matched to a gene: 3. The CDR3 runs to 13 residues.

A remark on this clonotype: A read error may explain this, as a much larger clone is one base away. J is TRBJ2-4 and V is TRBV7-2; D remains ambiguous. The CDR3 loop spans 15 amino acids. Germline V gene sequence: CDR1 SGHTA, CDR2 FQGNSA. The chain's CDR3 is CASSLKTRAKNMQYF. The CDR3 coding sequence is TGTGCCAGCAGCCTTAAGACAAGAGCCAAAAACATGCAGTACTTC.

This clonotype was observed a few times. A junction boundary mismatches the germline segment, possibly from a read error. This chain uses TRBV2 with TRBJ2-1, with D perhaps matching TRBD1 (6 bases). This CDR3 spans 15 amino acids. Per germline, CDR1 SNHLY and CDR2 FYNNEI. The CDR3 loop reads CSSSEEQGSYNEQFF. The DNA for the CDR3 is TGTTCCAGCAGTGAGGAACAGGGCTCCTACAATGAGCAGTTCTTC.

This clonotype was seen a handful of times. Mismatch with germline at one junction end may stem from a read error. This rearrangement joins TRBV27 to TRBJ1-2; 9 nucleotides match TRBD1. CDR1 and CDR2 from the germline V gene are MNHEY and SMNVEV (reference sequence). The length of the CDR3 is 14 residues. CDR3 nucleotides: TGTGCCAGCCATTCGGGACAGGGACCCTATCGCTACACCTTC. Translating it yields CASHSGQGPYRYTF.

On this clonotype itself: A clone one base away is much larger, so this may be a read error. No conserved phenylalanine or tryptophan ends this CDR3, so it is likely a read error. The chain joins TRBV4-2 to TRBJ2-1, with TRBD2 matching over 10 bases. Per germline, CDR1 LGHNA and CDR2 YNFKEQ. After removal of 0 bases from V and 10 bases from J, the junction contained 9 bases not matched to a gene. The CDR3 runs to 16 residues. The CDR3 sequence is CASSQDPLAGWQEQFV. CDR3 sequence (DNA): TGTGCCAGCAGCCAAGATCCACTAGCGGGATGGCAGGAGCAGTTCGTC.

V usage is TRBV2 and J usage is TRBJ2-7; 13 bases are a match to TRBD2. CDR1 is SNHLY and CDR2 is FYNNEI in the germline V gene. Germline trimming cut 7 bases from V and 5 bases from J; bases unmatched to any gene: 5. This CDR3 comprises 14 residues. CDR3 DNA: TGTGCCAGCAAGATACTAGCGGGGGGGGACGAGCAGTACTTC. Translation: CASKILAGGDEQYF.

This chain uses TRBV20-1 with TRBJ2-7; possibly TRBD2 for D (6 bases). Trimming shortened V by 0 bases and J by 1 base, and 13 bases separated the two germline ends. CDR1 is DFQATT and CDR2 is SNEGSKA in the germline V gene (reference sequence). The CDR3 extends over 15 amino acids. As DNA, the CDR3 is TGCAGTGCTAGAGATCTGGGCGGGGCTTCCTACGAGCAGTACTTC. It yields the protein CSARDLGGASYEQYF.

The chain has TRBV29-1 and TRBJ1-1; D gene uncertain. Between the trimmed V and J ends, which lost 0 bases and 6 bases, there was a span of 5 bases. CDR1 is SQVTM and CDR2 is ANQGSEA in the germline V gene. This CDR3 has 11 amino acids. Written as DNA, the CDR3 is TGCAGCGTTGAAGAGGTAGCTGAAGCTTTCTTT. Protein: CSVEEVAEAFF.

The rearrangement uses TRBV12-3 or TRBV12-4 and TRBJ2-5; no reliable D call. V was pared by 7 bases and J by 5 bases, with 11 bases between. The CDR3 spans 12 residues. CDR3 sequence: CASTRMGETQYF. The CDR3 DNA follows: TGTGCCAGCACCCGGATGGGTGAGACCCAGTACTTC.

Turning to this clonotype: A much larger clone differs by one base, so this may be a read error. This CDR3 is CASGDAGTGWDEQYF. The CDR3 DNA follows: TGTGCCAGCGGAGATGCCGGGACAGGGTGGGACGAGCAGTACTTC. V usage is TRBV6-5 and J usage is TRBJ2-4, with 9 bases fitting TRBD1. The J call is in doubt because the DNA end fits TRBJ2-7 better. Germline V gives CDR1 MNHEY, CDR2 SVGAGI. The CDR3 has 15 amino acids.

This clonotype was found many times. One junction end does not reproduce the germline sequence, and a read error may be involved. The chain combines TRBV5-1 with TRBJ2-7, with D possibly TRBD1 on 6 matching bases. The CDR3 sequence is 13 residues long. CDR1 is SGHRS and CDR2 is YFSETQ in the germline V gene. CDR3 loop: CASSPRTVYEQYF. The CDR3 nucleotides read TGTGCCAGCTCACCAAGGACAGTGTACGAGCAGTACTTC.

This clonotype has more than one count but fewer than ten. The chain combines TRBV20-1 with TRBJ2-2, with a tentative D call TRBD2 (6 bases). V dropped 6 bases and J dropped 4 bases, with 18 bases sitting between them. CDR1 is DFQATT, CDR2 SNEGSKA, per germline (reference sequence). The CDR3 runs 15 residues. The CDR3 DNA follows: TGCAGTGCCGCGATGGGGGGTCAGGGCACCGGGGAGCTGTTTTTT. Residues: CSAAMGGQGTGELFF.

This clonotype was detected many times. This rearrangement joins TRBV29-1 to TRBJ2-3, with 7 positions matching TRBD2. V lost 5 bases, J lost 8 bases, and 4 bases stayed unmatched. Germline V gene lookup returns CDR1 SQVTM and CDR2 ANQGSEA. The CDR3 sequence is 11 residues long. The CDR3 bases are TGCAGCGTTTCAAGGGAGGGTACGCAGTATTTT. The encoded protein is CSVSREGTQYF.

V usage is TRBV5-1 and J usage is TRBJ2-5; 8 nucleotides line up with TRBD2. The CDR3 loop spans 14 amino acids. V lost 5 bases and J lost 2; bases outside the gene matches: 5. Germline loops: CDR1 SGHRS, CDR2 YFSETQ. The CDR3 coding sequence is TGCGCCAGCAGGAAGGGCGGGGGGCAAGAGACCCAGTACTTC. It yields the protein CASRKGGGQETQYF. Complete variable domain (other parts from reference TRBV5-1 and TRBJ2-5): KAGVTQTPRYLIKTRGQQVTLSCSPISGHRSVSWYQQTPGQGLQFLFEYFSETQRNKGNFPGRFSGRQFSNSRSEMNVSTLELGDSALYLCASRKGGGQETQYFGPGTRLLVL.

Remarks on this clonotype: One end of the junction is discordant with germline, which a read error may explain. This sequence joins TRBV12-3 or TRBV12-4 and TRBJ1-2, with TRBD1 identical over 8 bases. This CDR3 is 15 amino acids long. DNA for the CDR3: TGTGCCAGCAGTGCCGGGACAGGCCTATTCTATGTCTACACCTTC. This sequence encodes CASSAGTGLFYVYTF.